These T cell receptor beta chains were read from a single sample in a study of T cell changes during pregnancy in multiple sclerosis. Sequencing used immunoSEQ multiplex PCR; TCRdb keeps in-frame clones, though not all of them. The table shows about 26,000 clones, with roughly 89% occurring only once. Specimen: CD8+ T cells from peripheral blood mononuclear cells, collected in the second trimester of pregnancy. Source of these receptors: a female donor with multiple sclerosis, enrolled in a pregnancy study. Both conserved end residues are part of each CDR3. The D gene is left open where the match is weak. Size values are once, few and many counts, or a class for expanded clones, and some rows have none.

v_call	d_call	clone_size	cdr3_length	j_call	cdr3_nt	cdr3_aa
TRBV7-9	.	.	12	TRBJ2-2	TGTGCCAGCAGTCGGGGGACTCTGGAGCTGTTTTTT	CASSRGTLELFF
TRBV19	TRBD1	.	15	TRBJ2-1	TGTGCCAGTAGCTACCGGGACAGTGCTTACAATGAGCAGTTCTTC	CASSYRDSAYNEQFF
TRBV9	TRBD2	once	15	TRBJ2-7	TGTGCCAGCAGCGTAGGACTAGCGGAGTCCTACGAGCAGTACTTC	CASSVGLAESYEQYF
TRBV4-3	.	.	16	TRBJ1-4	TGCGCCAGCAGCCCAAGGGGGGGGCGCTGGGATGAAAAACTGTTTTTT	CASSPRGGRWDEKLFF
TRBV9	.	.	15	TRBJ1-5	TGTGCCAGCAGCGTAGGGACAGACCTTCTTGGGCCCCAGCATTTT	CASSVGTDLLGPQHF
TRBV28	.	once	13	TRBJ2-1	TGTGCCAGCAGTCCCCTGGTCGCACTCGAGCAGTTCTTC	CASSPLVALEQFF
TRBV7-6	.	.	17	TRBJ1-4	TGTGCCAGCAGCTTAGTTCAGGGGACCCCAACTAATGAAAAACTGTTTTTT	CASSLVQGTPTNEKLFF
TRBV11-2	TRBD1	once	16	TRBJ1-3	TGTGCCAGCAGCTTATCCGAGACAGGGTTGTGGGACACCATATATTTT	CASSLSETGLWDTIYF
TRBV28	.	.	16	TRBJ2-5	TGTGCCAGCAGTCCCACGGGGAGGTGGGTTAGGGAGACCCAGTACTTC	CASSPTGRWVRETQYF
TRBV30	TRBD1	.	16	TRBJ2-6	TGTGCCCGCGGACAGGGGGACCACTCTGGGGCCAACGTCCTGACTTTC	CARGQGDHSGANVLTF
TRBV10-3	TRBD1	.	18	TRBJ1-2	TGTGCCATCAGTGAGTGGACACAGGGGGCGCGTGGAAACTATGGCTACACCTTC	CAISEWTQGARGNYGYTF
TRBV7-6	TRBD2	.	15	TRBJ2-1	TGTGCCAGCACCCCAGAGCGGGAGTCTCACAATGAGCAGTTCTTC	CASTPERESHNEQFF
TRBV2	TRBD1	.	13	TRBJ2-7	TGTGCCAGCAGCCCGACAGGGGGGGACGAGCAGTACTTC	CASSPTGGDEQYF
TRBV7-8	TRBD2	.	19	TRBJ2-7	TGTGCCAGCAGCTTACGGAGACTAGCGGGTACCATCGGGTCCTACGAGCAGTACTTC	CASSLRRLAGTIGSYEQYF
TRBV7-9	.	.	14	TRBJ2-7	TGTGCCAGCAGCTTAGTCGGACAGCCCTACGAGCAGTACTTC	CASSLVGQPYEQYF
TRBV27	TRBD2	.	14	TRBJ2-3	TGTGCCAGCAGTCCGGGAGGGGTGGGAGATACGCAGTATTTT	CASSPGGVGDTQYF
TRBV27	TRBD1	.	15	TRBJ1-5	TGTGCCAGCAGTCCCAGGGGGGCCCATAATCAGCCCCAGCATTTT	CASSPRGAHNQPQHF
TRBV6-6	.	.	16	TRBJ1-3	TGTGCCAGCAGTTACTCTCGCGGGGGTTCTGGAAACACCATATATTTT	CASSYSRGGSGNTIYF
TRBV5-8	.	.	14	TRBJ1-4	TGTGCCAGCAGCTCGACAGATTCCGGTGAAAAACTGTTTTTT	CASSSTDSGEKLFF
TRBV20-1	.	.	11	TRBJ2-7	TGCAGTGCTGAGAGCGGGTACGAGCAGTACTTC	CSAESGYEQYF
TRBV6-1	TRBD1	.	14	TRBJ2-7	TGTGCCAGCAGTGAATGGACAGGCTCCTACGAGCAGTACTTC	CASSEWTGSYEQYF
TRBV2	.	.	13	TRBJ2-3	TGTGCCAGCAGTCGTGGCCCCGGGGATACGCAGTATTTT	CASSRGPGDTQYF
TRBV6-1	.	.	12	TRBJ2-1	TGTGCCTTCATAGACAGGTACAATGAGCAGTTCTTC	CAFIDRYNEQFF
TRBV6-1	.	once	16	TRBJ1-6	TGTGCCAGCAGTGAAGCTTCGAGCTCCTATAATTCACCCCTCCACTTT	CASSEASSSYNSPLHF
TRBV25-1	.	.	13	TRBJ2-5	TGTGCCAGCAGTTCAGGGTATGGAGAGACCCAGTACTTC	CASSSGYGETQYF
TRBV21-1	.	.	16	TRBJ1-5	TGTGCCAGCACCGACAACCGGGGACAGCCCAATCAGCCCCAGCATTTT	CASTDNRGQPNQPQHF
TRBV25-1	TRBD2	.	14	TRBJ2-1	TGTGCCAGCAGTACCCGGGGGGTCCGAGGTGAGCAGTTCTTC	CASSTRGVRGEQFF
TRBV28	TRBD1	.	13	TRBJ2-2	TGTGCCAGCAGTTTTCAGGGGGCCGGGGAGCTGTTTTTT	CASSFQGAGELFF
TRBV19	TRBD1	.	13	TRBJ1-4	TGTGCCACCCGGGACAGGGGTTTGTCAAAACTGTTTTTT	CATRDRGLSKLFF
TRBV6-5	TRBD1	.	13	TRBJ1-1	TGCTTGGCAGGGGGGCGATTGAACACTGAAGCTTTCTTT	CLAGGRLNTEAFF
TRBV9	TRBD2	once	17	TRBJ2-1	TGTGCCAGCAGCGGGGGGGATGGTAGCGGGAGGGCGAATGAGCAGTTCTTC	CASSGGDGSGRANEQFF
TRBV29-1	.	.	14	TRBJ2-7	TGCAGCGTTGTTTTAGCCAGCGGCTCCTACGAGCAGTACTTC	CSVVLASGSYEQYF
TRBV6-1	.	.	14	TRBJ2-5	TGTGCCAGCAGTGAAGGTCAGGGAAAAGAGACCCAGTACTTC	CASSEGQGKETQYF
TRBV2	TRBD1	.	15	TRBJ1-2	TGTGCCGGTTGGGACAGGGGAGGGGGTGACTATGGCTACACCTTC	CAGWDRGGGDYGYTF
TRBV2	TRBD1	.	15	TRBJ2-4	TGTGCCAGCAGTGAAGGGTACAGGGGGTCGAGCATTCAGTACTTC	CASSEGYRGSSIQYF
TRBV9	TRBD1	.	14	TRBJ2-7	TGTGCCAGCAGCCCCGGGACAGGAGACTACGAGCAGTACTTC	CASSPGTGDYEQYF
TRBV9	TRBD1	few	15	TRBJ2-1	TGTGCCAGCAGCGTCTCGGGACAGGGGCTAGGTGAGCAGTTCTTC	CASSVSGQGLGEQFF
TRBV9	TRBD1	.	13	TRBJ1-1	TGTGCCAGCAGCGTAGGGGGGGACAGGGAAGCTTTCTTT	CASSVGGDREAFF
TRBV5-1	.	few	14	TRBJ1-2	TGCGCCAGCAGCTACGAAACCGGGAACTATGGCTACACCTTC	CASSYETGNYGYTF
TRBV7-8	TRBD1	.	14	TRBJ1-2	TGTGCCAGCAGCCTAGGGACAGGGGGGTATGGCTACACCTTC	CASSLGTGGYGYTF
TRBV29-1	TRBD2	.	13	TRBJ2-7	TGCAGCGTTGAGCGGGAGGGACCCTACGAGCAGTACTTC	CSVEREGPYEQYF
TRBV13	TRBD2	.	15	TRBJ2-3	TGTGCCAGCAGCATGACTAGCGGGGGTACAGATACGCAGTATTTT	CASSMTSGGTDTQYF
TRBV5-1	.	.	15	TRBJ1-5	TGCGCCAGCAGCTTGGTTGGGGGGGTCAATCAGCCCCAGCATTTT	CASSLVGGVNQPQHF
TRBV5-3	TRBD2	few	15	TRBJ2-1	TGTGCCAGAAGCTTGGTTGGGACTATGGGGAATGAGCAGTTCTTC	CARSLVGTMGNEQFF
TRBV28	.	.	16	TRBJ2-2	TGTGCCAGCAGACCTTTCCCAGGGACATCGAGCTCGGAGCTGTTTTTT	CASRPFPGTSSSELFF
TRBV19	.	.	15	TRBJ2-3	TGTGCCAGTAGTATCGTCGCGGGACCCACAGATACGCAGTATTTT	CASSIVAGPTDTQYF
TRBV27	TRBD1	.	12	TRBJ2-7	TGTGCCAGCGGACAGGGGAGCTACGAGCAGTACTTC	CASGQGSYEQYF
TRBV5-5	.	.	15	TRBJ1-1	TGTGCCAGCAGCTTGGTATTGGGAGGGTTAACTGAAGCTTTCTTT	CASSLVLGGLTEAFF
TRBV7-6	.	.	14	TRBJ2-7	TGTGCCAGCACCCCACGAATAGCCTCCTACGAGCAGTACTTC	CASTPRIASYEQYF
TRBV6-5	.	.	15	TRBJ1-5	TGTGCCAGCAGTTATAGCCCTGACGTAAATCAGCCCCAGCATTTT	CASSYSPDVNQPQHF
TRBV7-9	.	.	13	TRBJ2-2	TGTGCCAGCAGCTTTGGCGGGAACGGGGAGCTGTTTTTT	CASSFGGNGELFF
TRBV7-8	.	.	15	TRBJ1-4	TGTGCCAGCAGCTTAGGAGGGCCGGCTAATGAAAAACTGTTTTTT	CASSLGGPANEKLFF
TRBV29-1	.	once	12	TRBJ2-7	TGCAGCGTTGAAGCCCCCGGTTACGAGCAGTACTTC	CSVEAPGYEQYF
TRBV28	.	.	11	TRBJ2-1	TGTGCCAGCAGTTCCTTCGATGAGCAGTTCTTC	CASSSFDEQFF